The rows below give T cell receptor beta chains drawn from one sample of a study of blood T cell repertoires in COVID-19. Clones were read by immunoSEQ multiplex PCR, and TCRdb kept only the in-frame ones, dropping some. This table holds fewer than 450,000 clones, about nine tenths found once. What was sequenced was peripheral blood. Source of these receptors: a woman aged 45-65 years with COVID-19, enrolled during active disease. Both conserved end residues are part of each CDR3. Fields, in order: D gene, J gene, V gene, clone size, CDR3 protein, CDR3 DNA. D genes are given only for firm matches. Rows may omit the clone size; those that give it use once, few, many or a size class.

D gene: TRBD2
J gene: TRBJ2-2
V gene: TRBV6-2/TRBV6-3
clone size: .
CDR3 protein: CASSWTSGGPNTGELFF
CDR3 DNA: TGTGCCAGCAGTTGGACTAGCGGGGGACCAAACACCGGGGAGCTGTTTTTT

D gene: .
J gene: TRBJ2-7
V gene: TRBV2
clone size: .
CDR3 protein: CASMGRGGGPGQQIYEQYF
CDR3 DNA: TGTGCCAGCATGGGTCGTGGGGGAGGACCGGGACAGCAAATTTACGAGCAGTACTTC

D gene: .
J gene: TRBJ2-7
V gene: TRBV11-2
clone size: .
CDR3 protein: CASSPRRGGFTYEQYF
CDR3 DNA: TGTGCCAGCAGCCCAAGAAGGGGGGGGTTCACCTACGAGCAGTACTTC

D gene: .
J gene: TRBJ2-7
V gene: TRBV10-2
clone size: .
CDR3 protein: CASSVAGAYEQYF
CDR3 DNA: TGCGCCAGCAGTGTGGCAGGGGCCTACGAGCAGTACTTC

D gene: TRBD2
J gene: TRBJ2-3
V gene: TRBV18
clone size: .
CDR3 protein: CASSPSGGVDTQYF
CDR3 DNA: TGTGCCAGCTCACCGAGCGGGGGCGTAGATACGCAGTATTTT

D gene: .
J gene: TRBJ1-6
V gene: TRBV5-1
clone size: .
CDR3 protein: CASSSYGDSPLHF
CDR3 DNA: TGCGCCAGCAGCTCCTACGGGGATTCACCCCTCCACTTT

D gene: .
J gene: TRBJ2-1
V gene: TRBV15
clone size: .
CDR3 protein: CATSLQVGDEQFF
CDR3 DNA: TGTGCCACCAGCCTACAGGTAGGAGATGAGCAGTTCTTC

D gene: TRBD1
J gene: TRBJ1-3
V gene: TRBV5-5
clone size: few
CDR3 protein: CASTTGVGNTIYF
CDR3 DNA: TGTGCCAGCACCACAGGGGTTGGAAACACCATATATTTT

D gene: .
J gene: TRBJ1-2
V gene: TRBV7-9
clone size: .
CDR3 protein: CASNHRVRVANYGYTF
CDR3 DNA: TGTGCCAGCAACCATCGAGTCCGAGTAGCTAACTATGGCTACACCTTC

D gene: .
J gene: TRBJ1-6
V gene: TRBV30
clone size: .
CDR3 protein: CAWTPEGNSPLHF
CDR3 DNA: TGTGCCTGGACCCCGGAGGGCAATTCACCCCTCCACTTT

D gene: .
J gene: TRBJ1-1
V gene: TRBV4-1
clone size: .
CDR3 protein: CASSQGWESTEAFF
CDR3 DNA: TGCGCCAGCAGCCAAGGGTGGGAGTCCACTGAAGCTTTCTTT

D gene: .
J gene: TRBJ1-6
V gene: TRBV9
clone size: .
CDR3 protein: CASSSDSSGSPLHF
CDR3 DNA: TGTGCCAGCAGCTCGGACAGCTCAGGTTCACCCCTCCACTTT

D gene: .
J gene: TRBJ1-2
V gene: TRBV6-5
clone size: .
CDR3 protein: CASVRTGDGYGYTF
CDR3 DNA: TGTGCCAGCGTAAGGACCGGGGATGGATATGGCTACACCTTC

D gene: .
J gene: TRBJ1-1
V gene: TRBV27
clone size: .
CDR3 protein: CASSSRGRGAGAEAFF
CDR3 DNA: TGTGCCAGCAGTTCTCGGGGGCGGGGGGCTGGGGCTGAAGCTTTCTTT

D gene: .
J gene: TRBJ1-5
V gene: TRBV25-1
clone size: .
CDR3 protein: CASSRSGNQPQHF
CDR3 DNA: TGTGCCAGCAGCAGAAGCGGCAATCAGCCCCAGCATTTT

D gene: .
J gene: TRBJ1-2
V gene: TRBV2
clone size: .
CDR3 protein: CASVGGRLYGYTF
CDR3 DNA: TGTGCCAGCGTCGGGGGACGGCTCTATGGCTACACCTTC